One sample yielded the 4 T cell receptor beta chains listed below, sequenced in a study of cytomegalovirus exposure and HLA in healthy donors. Use of 60 Vbeta and 13 Jbeta primers characterized the PCR. The repertoire was sequenced with immunoSEQ multiplex PCR; TCRdb's copy has only in-frame clones and lacks some. The sample consists of over 150,000 clones, approximately 80% of them appearing once. The material sequenced was PBMCs. The receptors come from a woman in her thirties or forties in good health and CMV-seropositive.

The V call is TRBV7-9, the J call TRBJ1-2; D gene ambiguous. Germline loops: CDR1 SEHNR, CDR2 FQNEAQ (reference sequence). The ends were cut back, 3 bases at V and 5 bases at J, with 7 bases in the middle. The CDR3 covers 12 residues. In DNA form, the CDR3 reads TGTGCCAGCAGCTTGGCTTTATATGGCTACACCTTC. Protein sequence: CASSLALYGYTF.

This chain connects TRBV30 to TRBJ1-2; maybe TRBD1 (5 bases). Trimming pared 2 bases from V and 4 bases from J, leaving 14 bases between. CDR3 length: 14 amino acids. Germline CDR1 GTSNPN, CDR2 SVGIG (reference sequence). The CDR3 sequence: CAWSPRVPSYGYTF. The CDR3, as DNA: TGTGCCTGGAGTCCCAGGGTCCCCTCCTATGGCTACACCTTC. Full variable domain (rest looked up from reference TRBV30 and TRBJ1-2): SQTIHQWPATLVQPVGSPLSLECTVEGTSNPNLYWYRQAAGRGLQLLFYSVGIGQISSEVPQNLSASRPQDRQFILSSKKLLLSDSGFYLCAWSPRVPSYGYTFGSGTRLTVV.

This chain's CDR3 is CASTPVLGGDSLAGEGTDTQYF. The DNA for the CDR3 is TGTGCCAGCACCCCCGTTTTAGGGGGAGATAGTCTAGCGGGAGAAGGGACAGATACGCAGTATTTT. V is TRBV2 and J is TRBJ2-3, with 10 bases aligning to TRBD2. The V gene end was trimmed by 7 bases and the J gene end by 3 bases; junction bases not matched to a gene: 28. This CDR3 has 22 amino acids. Germline V lookup: CDR1 SNHLY, CDR2 FYNNEI.

The chain couples TRBV6-4 to TRBJ1-4, with D possibly being TRBD1 (5 bases). Germline-derived CDR1 and CDR2 are MRHNA and SNTAGT. Trimming removed 3 bases at V and 3 bases at J, with 11 bases between. The CDR3 is 15 amino acids. CDR3 residues: CASSEGKTANEKLFF. In nucleotides, the CDR3 is TGTGCCAGCAGTGAAGGGAAGACAGCTAATGAAAAACTGTTTTTT.